This T cell receptor (beta chain) came from a study of cytomegalovirus exposure and HLA in healthy donors. General study points: Later analysis reportedly placed an Asian-associated ancestry cluster below the roughly 630-donor mean in N-insertions.

Healthy bone marrow donors made up the donors. In the case of this clone: Its cognate antigen is unknown.

With 60 Vbeta and 13 Jbeta primers, the PCR was carried out. Only in-frame clones appear in the TCRdb table, and some are missing; sequencing was by immunoSEQ multiplex PCR. Of over 100,000 clones in the sample, around 75% were seen once. The sequence derives from a young woman in good health and CMV-seronegative. Input material: PBMCs.

The DNA of the CDR3 is TGTGCCAGCAGTACCCTCCCAGGGTTATCATCGGGCTATGAGCAGTTCTTC. Protein: CASSTLPGLSSGYEQFF. The rearrangement links TRBV27 to TRBJ2-1, with a weak D call TRBD1 (5 bases). The CDR3 consists of 17 residues. Germline CDR1 and CDR2: MNHEY and SMNVEV (reference sequence). Trimming pared 5 bases from V and 8 bases from J, leaving 25 bases between.